The rows below give T cell receptor beta chains drawn from one sample of a study of T cell clonotyping in hematopoietic cell transplantation. Measured with immunoSEQ multiplex PCR; TCRdb has only the in-frame clones, and not every one. This sample carries 6,800 or so clones, 88% of them seen once, and the ten largest clones take roughly 6.4%. The input for sequencing was peripheral blood mononuclear cells, taken before stem cell transplant. The source of these receptors is a man aged 60-69 years with acute myeloid leukemia. Some clones in this sample may be carry-over from other donors' samples. Each CDR3 is given with its conserved first and last residue. D genes are given only for firm matches. Clone size is not always given. Where it is, it says once, few, many or a class for expanded clones.

j_call | d_call | clone_size | v_call | cdr3_nt | cdr3_aa
TRBJ2-7 | TRBD1 | - | TRBV27 | TGTGCCAGCAGTTTCCAGGGGGTACTTCCCTACGAGCAGTACTTC | CASSFQGVLPYEQYF
TRBJ1-1 | - | once | TRBV30 | TGTGCCTGGAGCCGGGACTACAACACTGAAGCTTTCTTT | CAWSRDYNTEAFF
TRBJ2-5 | TRBD2 | - | TRBV6-6 | TGTGCCAGCAGGGAAAAAGGGACTAGCGGACAAGAGACCCAGTACTTC | CASREKGTSGQETQYF
TRBJ2-7 | TRBD2 | - | TRBV14 | TGTGCCAGCAGCGCCCTGGGGAGCGGGAGGGACAGCGAGCAGTACTTC | CASSALGSGRDSEQYF
TRBJ1-2 | TRBD1 | - | TRBV9 | TGTGCCAGCAGCGTAGGGGTACGGCAGGGGGGCGGCTACACCTTC | CASSVGVRQGGGYTF
TRBJ2-5 | - | - | TRBV11-2 | TGTGCCAGCAGCTTTTCCGGGGCCAAGTGGGAAGAGACCCAGTACTTC | CASSFSGAKWEETQYF
TRBJ2-3 | TRBD1 | - | TRBV9 | TGTGCCAGCAGCGTGTTGACAGGGAGTACAGATACGCAGTATTTT | CASSVLTGSTDTQYF
TRBJ1-5 | - | - | TRBV28 | TGTGCCAGCAGTTTAGACCAGCCCCAGCATTTT | CASSLDQPQHF
TRBJ1-4 | - | - | TRBV14 | TGTGCCAGCAGCCAATCAGGACCGTCCTCTAATGAAAAACTGTTTTTT | CASSQSGPSSNEKLFF
TRBJ2-2 | TRBD1 | - | TRBV19 | TGTGCCAGTAGTATAGACGTGACAGGGGGTAGCACCGGGGAGCTGTTTTTT | CASSIDVTGGSTGELFF
TRBJ2-7 | - | - | TRBV6-1 | TGTGCCAGCAGTGAACAGGTCAGCTCCTACGAGCAGTACTTC | CASSEQVSSYEQYF
TRBJ2-7 | - | - | TRBV11-2 | TGTGCCAGCAGCTTAGGTAATGGGTACGAGCAGTACTTC | CASSLGNGYEQYF
TRBJ2-7 | TRBD2 | - | TRBV11-3 | TGTGCCAGCAGCTTATCCCCCGGGAGGGAGCAGTACTTC | CASSLSPGREQYF
TRBJ2-1 | - | - | TRBV6-5 | TGTGCCAGCCGGCTCGAGGGGACTTACAATGAGCAGTTCTTC | CASRLEGTYNEQFF
TRBJ1-2 | - | - | TRBV2 | TGTGCCAGCAGTGAGTCCGGGACACTGAGGTCCTATGGCTACACCTTC | CASSESGTLRSYGYTF
TRBJ2-2 | - | - | TRBV2 | TGTGCCAGCAGAGCGACAGATACGAACACCGGGGAGCTGTTTTTT | CASRATDTNTGELFF
TRBJ2-6 | - | few | TRBV14 | TGTGCCAGCAGCCAAGACGGGTCTGGGGCCAACGTCCTGACTTTC | CASSQDGSGANVLTF
TRBJ1-2 | - | - | TRBV2 | TGTGCCAGCAGTGAAGCACAGGACTATGGCTACACCTTC | CASSEAQDYGYTF
TRBJ2-5 | TRBD2 | - | TRBV7-7 | TGTGCTAGCAGCCCCGGACGAAATAGCGGGGAGACCCAGTACTTC | CASSPGRNSGETQYF
TRBJ1-6 | - | - | TRBV2 | TGTGCCAGCAGGGGTACAGGGCCCAATAATTCACCCCTCCACTTT | CASRGTGPNNSPLHF
TRBJ2-7 | TRBD1 | - | TRBV2 | TGTGCCAGCATGGGACAGGGAAGAGAGCAGTACTTC | CASMGQGREQYF
TRBJ1-5 | - | once | TRBV2 | TGTGCCAGCAAAGGGGGGCGTAGCAATCAGCCCCAGCATTTT | CASKGGRSNQPQHF
TRBJ2-5 | TRBD1 | - | TRBV27 | TGTGCCAGCAGCACACCGACAGGGTTCCTCGAGACCCAGTACTTC | CASSTPTGFLETQYF
TRBJ2-2 | - | - | TRBV25-1 | TGTGCCAGCAGTGAATCGGGGGGCTATCCCGGGGAGCTGTTTTTT | CASSESGGYPGELFF
TRBJ2-5 | - | - | TRBV6-1 | TGTGCCAGTCAGAATACGGGGACTGACGAGACCCAGTACTTC | CASQNTGTDETQYF
TRBJ2-3 | - | - | TRBV18 | TGTGCCAGCTCACCACCGCAAGGCTTTAGCACAGATACGCAGTATTTT | CASSPPQGFSTDTQYF
TRBJ1-1 | - | - | TRBV28 | TGTGCCAGCAGTTCACGGATGGAAGCTTTCTTT | CASSSRMEAFF
TRBJ1-3 | TRBD1 | - | TRBV6-1 | TGTGCCACTGGGGACAGGGGTTCAAACACCATATATTTT | CATGDRGSNTIYF
TRBJ2-7 | - | - | TRBV5-5 | TGTGCCAGCAGCCCCGCCTACGAGCAGTACTTC | CASSPAYEQYF
TRBJ1-1 | - | - | TRBV6-1 | TGTGCCAGCAGAGTTACAGGAATGAACACTGAAGCTTTCTTT | CASRVTGMNTEAFF
TRBJ1-2 | - | - | TRBV5-1 | TGCGCCAGCAGCTTGTCGGCAGGATATACGAGTTATGGCTACACCTTC | CASSLSAGYTSYGYTF
TRBJ2-1 | - | - | TRBV5-1 | TGCGCCAGCAGCTTGGTTTCTGAGGGTGAGCAGTTCTTC | CASSLVSEGEQFF